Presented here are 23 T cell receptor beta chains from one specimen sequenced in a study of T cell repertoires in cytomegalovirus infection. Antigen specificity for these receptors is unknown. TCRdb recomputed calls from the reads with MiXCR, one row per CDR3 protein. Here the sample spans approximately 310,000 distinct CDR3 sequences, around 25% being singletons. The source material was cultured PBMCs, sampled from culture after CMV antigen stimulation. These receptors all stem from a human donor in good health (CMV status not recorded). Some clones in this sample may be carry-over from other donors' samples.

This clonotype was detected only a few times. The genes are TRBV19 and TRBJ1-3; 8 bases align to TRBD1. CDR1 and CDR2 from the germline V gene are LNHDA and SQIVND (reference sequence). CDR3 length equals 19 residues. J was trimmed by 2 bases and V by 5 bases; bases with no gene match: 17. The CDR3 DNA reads TGTGCCAGTAGTCTCATCGGAAGGGGACAGGCAGGAGCTGGAAACACCATATATTTT. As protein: CASSLIGRGQAGAGNTIYF.

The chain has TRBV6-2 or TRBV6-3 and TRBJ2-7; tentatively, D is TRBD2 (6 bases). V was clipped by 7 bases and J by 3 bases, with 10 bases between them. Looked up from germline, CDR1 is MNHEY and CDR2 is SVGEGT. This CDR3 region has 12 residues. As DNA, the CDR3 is TGTGCCAGCATGTGGGGGGACTACGAGCAGTACTTC. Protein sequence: CASMWGDYEQYF.

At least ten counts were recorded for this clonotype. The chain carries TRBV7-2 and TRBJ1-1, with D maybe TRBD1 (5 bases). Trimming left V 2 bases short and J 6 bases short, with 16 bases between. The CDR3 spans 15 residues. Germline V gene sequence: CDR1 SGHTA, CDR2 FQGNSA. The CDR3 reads CASSLYQGATPEAFF. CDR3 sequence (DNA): TGTGCCAGCAGCTTATACCAGGGAGCCACCCCTGAAGCTTTCTTT.

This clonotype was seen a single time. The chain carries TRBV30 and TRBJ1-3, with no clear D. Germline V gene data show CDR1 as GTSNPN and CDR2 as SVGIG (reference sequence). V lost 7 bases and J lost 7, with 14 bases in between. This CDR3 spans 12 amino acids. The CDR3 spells CASGRRMNTIYF. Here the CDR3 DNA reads TGTGCCTCAGGACGACGTATGAACACCATATATTTT.

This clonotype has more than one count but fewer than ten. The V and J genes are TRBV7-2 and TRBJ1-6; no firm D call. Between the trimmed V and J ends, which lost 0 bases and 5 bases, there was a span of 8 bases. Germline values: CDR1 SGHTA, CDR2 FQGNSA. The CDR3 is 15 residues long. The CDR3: CASSLALGNNSPLHF. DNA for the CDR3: TGTGCCAGCAGCTTAGCGCTAGGGAATAATTCACCCCTCCACTTT.

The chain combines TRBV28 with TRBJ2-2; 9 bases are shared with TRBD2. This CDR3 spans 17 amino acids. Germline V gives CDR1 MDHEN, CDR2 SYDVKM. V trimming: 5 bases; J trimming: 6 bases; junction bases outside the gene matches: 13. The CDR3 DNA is TGTGCCAGCAGTCTCTACTTGGCGGGAGGGCTCCCCGGGGAGCTGTTTTTT. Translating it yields CASSLYLAGGLPGELFF.

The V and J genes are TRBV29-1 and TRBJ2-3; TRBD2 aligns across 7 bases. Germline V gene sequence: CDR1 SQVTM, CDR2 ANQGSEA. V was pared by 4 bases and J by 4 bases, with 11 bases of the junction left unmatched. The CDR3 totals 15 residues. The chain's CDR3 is CSVAGWRESPDTQYF. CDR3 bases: TGCAGCGTTGCCGGGTGGCGGGAGAGCCCAGATACGCAGTATTTT.

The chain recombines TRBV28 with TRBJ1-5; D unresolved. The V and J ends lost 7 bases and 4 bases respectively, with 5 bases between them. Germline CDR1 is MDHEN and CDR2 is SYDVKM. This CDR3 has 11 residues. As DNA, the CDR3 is TGTGCCAGCACCCTTAATCAGCCCCAGCATTTT. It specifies CASTLNQPQHF.

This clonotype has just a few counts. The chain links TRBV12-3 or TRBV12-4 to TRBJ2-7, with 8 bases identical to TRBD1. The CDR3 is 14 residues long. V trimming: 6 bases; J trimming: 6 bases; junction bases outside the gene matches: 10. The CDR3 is CASSRAGGLFEQYV. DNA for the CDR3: TGTGCCAGCAGCCGGGCAGGGGGCCTTTTCGAGCAGTACGTC.

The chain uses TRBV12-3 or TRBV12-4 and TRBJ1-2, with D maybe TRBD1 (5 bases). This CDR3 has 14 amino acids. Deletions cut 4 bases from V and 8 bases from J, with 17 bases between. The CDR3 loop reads CASSYGGGFGGYTF. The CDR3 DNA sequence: TGTGCCAGCAGTTACGGGGGGGGTTTCGGAGGCTACACCTTC.

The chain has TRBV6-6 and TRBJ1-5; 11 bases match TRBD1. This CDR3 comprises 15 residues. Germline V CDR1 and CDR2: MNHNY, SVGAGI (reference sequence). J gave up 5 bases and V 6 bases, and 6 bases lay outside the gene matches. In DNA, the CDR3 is TGTGCCAGCAGGGCGGGACAGGGGGTAGATCAGCCCCAGCATTTT. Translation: CASRAGQGVDQPQHF.

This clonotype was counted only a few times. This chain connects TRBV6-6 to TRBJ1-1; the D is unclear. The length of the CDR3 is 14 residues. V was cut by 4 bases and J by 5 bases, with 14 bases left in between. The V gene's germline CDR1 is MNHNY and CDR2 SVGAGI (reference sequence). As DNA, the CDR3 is TGTGCCAGCAGTTTTTCGGGTTTGGGGACTGAAGCTTTCTTT. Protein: CASSFSGLGTEAFF.

The CDR3 loop is CSAIGYSNQPQHF. In DNA form, the CDR3 reads TGCAGTGCTATTGGATATAGCAATCAGCCCCAGCATTTT. This chain uses TRBV20-1 with TRBJ1-5; no reliable D call. CDR3 length: 13 amino acids. The ends were cut back, 4 bases at V and 0 bases at J, with 7 bases in the middle. From germline, CDR1 is DFQATT and CDR2 SNEGSKA (reference sequence).

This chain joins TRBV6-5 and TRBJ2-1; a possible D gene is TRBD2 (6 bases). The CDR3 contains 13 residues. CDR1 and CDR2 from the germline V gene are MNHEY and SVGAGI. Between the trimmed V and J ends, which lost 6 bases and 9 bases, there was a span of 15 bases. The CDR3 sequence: CASSETRAGEQFF. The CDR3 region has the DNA TGTGCCAGCAGCGAGACTAGGGCTGGTGAGCAGTTCTTC.

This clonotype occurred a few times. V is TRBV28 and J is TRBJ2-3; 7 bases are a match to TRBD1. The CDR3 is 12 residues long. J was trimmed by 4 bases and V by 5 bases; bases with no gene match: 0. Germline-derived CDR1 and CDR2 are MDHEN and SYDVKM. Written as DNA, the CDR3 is TGTGCCAGCAGTGACAGGGCAGATACGCAGTATTTT. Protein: CASSDRADTQYF.

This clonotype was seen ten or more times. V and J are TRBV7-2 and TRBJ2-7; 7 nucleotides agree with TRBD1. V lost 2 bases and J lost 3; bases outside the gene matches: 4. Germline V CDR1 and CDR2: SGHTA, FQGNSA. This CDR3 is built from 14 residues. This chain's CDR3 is CASSLLGQHYEQYF. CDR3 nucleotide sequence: TGTGCCAGCAGCTTATTGGGACAGCACTACGAGCAGTACTTC.

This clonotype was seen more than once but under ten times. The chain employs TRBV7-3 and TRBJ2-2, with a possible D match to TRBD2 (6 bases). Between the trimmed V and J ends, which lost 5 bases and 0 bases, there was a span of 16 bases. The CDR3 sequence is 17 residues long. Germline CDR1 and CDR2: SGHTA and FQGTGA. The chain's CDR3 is CASSLGRDWTNTGELFF. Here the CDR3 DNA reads TGTGCCAGCAGCCTAGGCCGGGACTGGACGAACACCGGGGAGCTGTTTTTT.

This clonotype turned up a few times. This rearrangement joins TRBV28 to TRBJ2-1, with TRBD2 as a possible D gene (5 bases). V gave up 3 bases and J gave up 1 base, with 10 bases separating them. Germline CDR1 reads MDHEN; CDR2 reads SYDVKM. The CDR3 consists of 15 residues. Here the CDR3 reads CASSFAGSSYNEQFF. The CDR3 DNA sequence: TGTGCCAGCAGTTTCGCGGGTTCTTCCTACAATGAGCAGTTCTTC.

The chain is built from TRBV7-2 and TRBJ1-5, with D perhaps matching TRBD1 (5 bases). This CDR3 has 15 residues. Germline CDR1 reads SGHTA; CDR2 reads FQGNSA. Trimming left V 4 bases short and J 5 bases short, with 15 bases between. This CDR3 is CASSSAPGTHQPQHF. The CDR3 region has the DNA TGTGCCAGCAGCTCGGCCCCAGGGACGCATCAGCCCCAGCATTTT.

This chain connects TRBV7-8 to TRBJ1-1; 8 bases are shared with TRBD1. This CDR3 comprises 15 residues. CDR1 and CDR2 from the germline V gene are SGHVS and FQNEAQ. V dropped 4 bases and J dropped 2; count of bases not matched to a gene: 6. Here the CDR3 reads CASSWGTGANTEAFF. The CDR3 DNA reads TGTGCCAGCAGCTGGGGGACAGGAGCCAACACTGAAGCTTTCTTT.

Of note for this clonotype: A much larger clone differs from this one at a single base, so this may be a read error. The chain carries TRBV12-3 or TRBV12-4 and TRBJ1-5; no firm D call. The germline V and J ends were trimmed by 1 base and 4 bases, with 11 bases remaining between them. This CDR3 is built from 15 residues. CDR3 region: CASSLGRAGNQPQHF. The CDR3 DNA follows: TGTGCCAGCAGTTTAGGAAGGGCGGGAAATCAGCCCCAGCATTTT.

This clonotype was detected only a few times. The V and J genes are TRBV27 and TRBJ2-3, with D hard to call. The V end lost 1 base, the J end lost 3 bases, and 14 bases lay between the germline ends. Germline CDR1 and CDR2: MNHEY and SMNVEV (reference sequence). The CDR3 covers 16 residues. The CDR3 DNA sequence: TGTGCCAGCAGTTTATGGGTCCCCTCCGGGACAGATACGCAGTATTTT. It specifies CASSLWVPSGTDTQYF.

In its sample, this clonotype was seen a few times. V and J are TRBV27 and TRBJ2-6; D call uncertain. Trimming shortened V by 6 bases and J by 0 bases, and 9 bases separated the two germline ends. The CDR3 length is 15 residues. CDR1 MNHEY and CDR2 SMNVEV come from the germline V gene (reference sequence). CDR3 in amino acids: CASSLQHSGANVLTF. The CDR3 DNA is TGTGCCAGCAGCCTACAGCACTCTGGGGCCAACGTCCTGACTTTC. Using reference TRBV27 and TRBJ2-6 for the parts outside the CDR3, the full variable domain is EAQVTQNPRYLITVTGKKLTVTCSQNMNHEYMSWYRQDPGLGLRQIYYSMNVEVTDKGDVPEGYKVSRKEKRNFPLILESPSPNQTSLYFCASSLQHSGANVLTFGAGSRLTVL.